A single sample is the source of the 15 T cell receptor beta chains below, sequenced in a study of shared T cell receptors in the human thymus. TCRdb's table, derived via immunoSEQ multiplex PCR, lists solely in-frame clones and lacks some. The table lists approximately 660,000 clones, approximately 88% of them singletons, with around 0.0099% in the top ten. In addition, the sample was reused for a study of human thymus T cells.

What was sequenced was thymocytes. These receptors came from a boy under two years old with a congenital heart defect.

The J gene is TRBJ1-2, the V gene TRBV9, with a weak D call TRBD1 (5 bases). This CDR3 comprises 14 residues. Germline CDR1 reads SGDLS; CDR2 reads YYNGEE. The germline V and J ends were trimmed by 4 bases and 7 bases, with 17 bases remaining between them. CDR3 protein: CASSPHRILSGYTF. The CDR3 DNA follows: TGTGCCAGCAGCCCCCACAGGATTCTCTCTGGCTACACCTTC. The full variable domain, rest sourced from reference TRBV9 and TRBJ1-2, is DSGVTQTPKHLITATGQRVTLRCSPRSGDLSVYWYQQSLDQGLQFLIQYYNGEERAKGNILERFSAQQFPDLHSELNLSSLELGDSALYFCASSPHRILSGYTFGSGTRLTVV.

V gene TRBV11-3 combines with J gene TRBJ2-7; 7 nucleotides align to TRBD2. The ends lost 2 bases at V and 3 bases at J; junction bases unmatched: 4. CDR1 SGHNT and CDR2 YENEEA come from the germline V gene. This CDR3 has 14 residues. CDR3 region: CASSLKRGNYEQYF. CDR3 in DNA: TGTGCCAGCAGCTTAAAGCGGGGCAACTACGAGCAGTACTTC.

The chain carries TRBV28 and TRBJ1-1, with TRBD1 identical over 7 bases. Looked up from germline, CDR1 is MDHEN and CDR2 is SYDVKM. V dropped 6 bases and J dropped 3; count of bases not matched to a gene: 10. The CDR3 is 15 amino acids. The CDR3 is CASSGNRGPHTEAFF. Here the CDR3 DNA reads TGTGCCAGCAGCGGAAACAGGGGTCCCCACACTGAAGCTTTCTTT.

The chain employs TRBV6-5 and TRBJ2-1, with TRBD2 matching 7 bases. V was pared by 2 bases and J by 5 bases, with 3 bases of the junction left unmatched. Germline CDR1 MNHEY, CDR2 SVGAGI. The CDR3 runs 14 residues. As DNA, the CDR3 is TGTGCCAGCAGTTACGGCGGGAGTCACAATGAGCAGTTCTTC. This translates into CASSYGGSHNEQFF.

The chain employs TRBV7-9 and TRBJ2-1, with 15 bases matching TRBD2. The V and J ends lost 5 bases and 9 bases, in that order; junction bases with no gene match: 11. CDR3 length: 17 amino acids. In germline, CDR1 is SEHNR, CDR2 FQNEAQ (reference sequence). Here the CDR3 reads CASSTWWGLAGGSEQFF. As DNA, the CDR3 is TGTGCCAGCAGCACCTGGTGGGGACTAGCGGGAGGAAGTGAGCAGTTCTTC.

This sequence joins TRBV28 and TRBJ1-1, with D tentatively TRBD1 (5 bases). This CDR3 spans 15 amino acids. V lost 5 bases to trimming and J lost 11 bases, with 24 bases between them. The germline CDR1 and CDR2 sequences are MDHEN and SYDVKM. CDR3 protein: CASSDSPGLGRAAFF. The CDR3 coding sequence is TGTGCCAGCAGTGATTCTCCGGGACTGGGGCGGGCGGCTTTCTTT.

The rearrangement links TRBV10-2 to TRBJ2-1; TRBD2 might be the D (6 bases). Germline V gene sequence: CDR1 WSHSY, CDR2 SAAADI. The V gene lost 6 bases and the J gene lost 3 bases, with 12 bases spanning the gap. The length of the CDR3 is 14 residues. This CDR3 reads CASSRDFFYNEQFF. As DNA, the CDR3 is TGCGCCAGCAGCCGGGACTTCTTCTACAATGAGCAGTTCTTC.

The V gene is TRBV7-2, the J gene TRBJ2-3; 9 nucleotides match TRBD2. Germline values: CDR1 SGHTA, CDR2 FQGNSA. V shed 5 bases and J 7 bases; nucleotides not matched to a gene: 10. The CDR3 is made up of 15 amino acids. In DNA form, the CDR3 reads TGTGCCAGCAGCCAAAAAAGAGCGGGAGGTCATACGCAGTATTTT. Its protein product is CASSQKRAGGHTQYF. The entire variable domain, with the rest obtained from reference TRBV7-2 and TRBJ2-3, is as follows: GAGVSQSPSNKVTEKGKDVELRCDPISGHTALYWYRQSLGQGLEFLIYFQGNSAPDKSGLPSDRFSAERTGGSVSTLTIQRTQQEDSAVYLCASSQKRAGGHTQYFGPGTRLTVL.

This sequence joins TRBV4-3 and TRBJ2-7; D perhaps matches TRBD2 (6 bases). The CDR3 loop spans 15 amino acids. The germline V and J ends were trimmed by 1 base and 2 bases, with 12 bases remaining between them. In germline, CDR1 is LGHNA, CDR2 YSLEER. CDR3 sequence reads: CASSQGWRGAYEQYF. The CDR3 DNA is TGCGCCAGCAGCCAAGGGTGGCGGGGAGCCTACGAGCAGTACTTC.

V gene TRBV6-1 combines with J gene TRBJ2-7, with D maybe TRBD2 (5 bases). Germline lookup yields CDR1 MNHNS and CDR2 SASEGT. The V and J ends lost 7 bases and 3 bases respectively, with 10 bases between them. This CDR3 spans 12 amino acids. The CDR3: CASIRRGYEQYF. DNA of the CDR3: TGTGCCAGCATCCGCCGGGGCTACGAGCAGTACTTC.

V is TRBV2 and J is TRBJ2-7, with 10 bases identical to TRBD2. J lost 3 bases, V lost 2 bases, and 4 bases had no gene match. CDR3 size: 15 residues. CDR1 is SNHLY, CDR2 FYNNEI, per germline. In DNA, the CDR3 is TGTGCCAGCAGTGAAACGCCTAGCGGGAGCTACGAGCAGTACTTC. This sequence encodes CASSETPSGSYEQYF. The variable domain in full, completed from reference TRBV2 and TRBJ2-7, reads EPEVTQTPSHQVTQMGQEVILRCVPISNHLYFYWYRQILGQKVEFLVSFYNNEISEKSEIFDDQFSVERPDGSNFTLKIRSTKLEDSAMYFCASSETPSGSYEQYFGPGTRLTVT.

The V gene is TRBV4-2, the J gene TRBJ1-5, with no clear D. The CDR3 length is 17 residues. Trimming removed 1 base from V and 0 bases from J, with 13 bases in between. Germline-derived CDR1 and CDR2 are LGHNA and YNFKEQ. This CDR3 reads CASSQAAGRDSNQPQHF. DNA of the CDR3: TGTGCCAGCAGCCAAGCCGCGGGGAGGGATAGCAATCAGCCCCAGCATTTT.

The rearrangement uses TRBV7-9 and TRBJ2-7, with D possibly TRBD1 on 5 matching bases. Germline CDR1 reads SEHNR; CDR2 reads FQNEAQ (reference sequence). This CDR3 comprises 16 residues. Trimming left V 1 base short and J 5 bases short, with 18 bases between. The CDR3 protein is CASSLVLWQGLHEQYF. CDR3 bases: TGTGCCAGCAGCTTAGTGCTGTGGCAGGGATTACACGAGCAGTACTTC.

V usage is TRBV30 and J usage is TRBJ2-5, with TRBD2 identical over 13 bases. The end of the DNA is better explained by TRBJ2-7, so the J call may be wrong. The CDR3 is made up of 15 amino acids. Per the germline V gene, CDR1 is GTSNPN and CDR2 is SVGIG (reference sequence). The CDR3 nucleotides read TGTGCCTGGAGTGACCGGACTAGCGGGAGTTACGAGCAGTACTTC. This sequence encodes CAWSDRTSGSYEQYF.

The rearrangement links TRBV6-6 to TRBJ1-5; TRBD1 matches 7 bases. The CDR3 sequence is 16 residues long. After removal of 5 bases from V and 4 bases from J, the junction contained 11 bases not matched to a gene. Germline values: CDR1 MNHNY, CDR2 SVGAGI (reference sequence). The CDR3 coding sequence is TGTGCCAGCAGTGGATACTGGGACAGCGAGAATCAGCCCCAGCATTTT. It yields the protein CASSGYWDSENQPQHF.